Below, 5 T cell receptor beta chains from the same sample are listed, as sequenced in a study of beta chain features in type 1 diabetes (dated by TCRdb to the late 2010s). The receptor library was made with the immunoSEQ multiplex PCR assay. The High Capacity cDNA Reverse Transcription Kit was used to reverse transcribe all of the isolated RNA, meaning that expressed TCRB transcripts were what got sequenced. TCRdb took this table from immuneACCESS and kept in-frame rearrangements with V and J called. Such tables lack part of the clones; where checked against another copy, unresolved V genes explain under half of the gap, and the rest is unexplained. In all, the sample holds under 300,000 clones, and approximately 20% of those were seen once. The biggest ten clones account for less than 0.03% of the sample. These receptors have no identified antigens. Overall study outcomes, separate from this receptor: A moderate but significant shortening of TCRB CDR3 length was observed in type 1 diabetes patients in all four CD4+ subsets.

Input material: naive CD4+ T cells from blood. The sample's cell subset or site label, in plain terms: true naive CD4+ T cells. These receptor sequences come from a woman aged 35 to 49 with type 1 diabetes.

This clone has just a few counts. The chain is built from TRBV20-1 and TRBJ2-7, with a possible D match to TRBD1 (5 bases). V was shortened by 5 bases and J by 2 bases, with 7 bases between the two germline ends. CDR3 size: 11 residues. Germline CDR1 DFQATT, CDR2 SNEGSKA (reference sequence). CDR3 in amino acids: CSAAGTYEQYF. The CDR3 DNA sequence: TGCAGTGCTGCAGGGACCTACGAGCAGTACTTC.

This clone has a handful of counts. The gene calls are TRBV15 and TRBJ1-2; no clear D. Germline CDR1 LNHNV, CDR2 YYDKDF (reference sequence). V was pared by 0 bases and J by 8 bases, with 13 bases between. The CDR3 is made up of 14 amino acids. This CDR3 is CATSRDRESGGYTF. CDR3 sequence (DNA): TGTGCCACCAGCAGAGATCGAGAGAGCGGAGGCTACACCTTC.

This chain connects TRBV5-1 to TRBJ2-7; a weak D match, TRBD2 (6 bases). Germline V gene data show CDR1 as SGHRS and CDR2 as YFSETQ. The CDR3 covers 14 residues. Trimming stripped 7 bases from V and 3 bases from J, with 17 bases between. The CDR3 protein is CASGSGGAHYEQYF. In nucleotides, the CDR3 is TGCGCCAGCGGTTCTGGCGGGGCCCACTACGAGCAGTACTTC.

The table lists this clone with a few counts. V and J are TRBV6-5 and TRBJ2-3, with TRBD1 identical over 8 bases. Germline CDR1 MNHEY, CDR2 SVGAGI. V shed 10 bases and J 1 base; nucleotides not matched to a gene: 7. The length of the CDR3 is 14 residues. Here the CDR3 DNA reads TGTGCCACCTTGGACAGGGTCGGCACAGATACGCAGTATTTT. Translating it yields CATLDRVGTDTQYF.

The chain carries TRBV4-3 and TRBJ1-5, with TRBD1 as a possible D gene (6 bases). V was shortened by 4 bases and J by 1 base, with 20 bases between the two germline ends. CDR3 length equals 18 residues. The V gene's germline CDR1 is LGHNA and CDR2 YSLEER. The CDR3 bases are TGCGCCAGCAGCCCCGGGACCGGGGGGCAGGGGAGCAATCAGCCCCAGCATTTT. Its translation is CASSPGTGGQGSNQPQHF.